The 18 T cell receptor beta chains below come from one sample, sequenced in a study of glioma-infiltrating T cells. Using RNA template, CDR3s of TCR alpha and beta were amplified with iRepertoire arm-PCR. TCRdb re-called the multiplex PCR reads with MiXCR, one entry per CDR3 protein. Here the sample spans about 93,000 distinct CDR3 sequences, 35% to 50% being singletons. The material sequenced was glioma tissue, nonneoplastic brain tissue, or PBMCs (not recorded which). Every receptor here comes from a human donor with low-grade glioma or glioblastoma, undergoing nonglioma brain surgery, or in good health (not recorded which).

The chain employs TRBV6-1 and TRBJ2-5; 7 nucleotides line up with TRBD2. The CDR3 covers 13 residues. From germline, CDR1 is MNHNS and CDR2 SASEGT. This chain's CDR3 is CGTSSGYQETQYF. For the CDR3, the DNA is TGTGGCACCTCTAGCGGTTATCAAGAGACCCAGTACTTC.

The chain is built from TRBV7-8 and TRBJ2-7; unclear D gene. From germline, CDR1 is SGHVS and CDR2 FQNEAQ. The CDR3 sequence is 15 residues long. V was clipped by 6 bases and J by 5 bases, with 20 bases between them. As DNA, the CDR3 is TGTGCCAGCAGACCCCGACATGGATCGGTGAACGAGCAGTACTTC. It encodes CASRPRHGSVNEQYF.

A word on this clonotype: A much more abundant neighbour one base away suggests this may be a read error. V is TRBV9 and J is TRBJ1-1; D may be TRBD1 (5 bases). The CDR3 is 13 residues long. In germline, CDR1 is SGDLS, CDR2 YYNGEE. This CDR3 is CTSSEEGTTEAFF. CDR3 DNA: TGTACCAGCAGCGAGGAGGGGACCACTGAAGCTTTCTTT.

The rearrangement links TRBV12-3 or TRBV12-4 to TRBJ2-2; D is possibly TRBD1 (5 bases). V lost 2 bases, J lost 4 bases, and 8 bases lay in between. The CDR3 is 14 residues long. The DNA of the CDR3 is TGTGCCAGCAGTTTACGACAGCTCACCGGGGAGCTGTTTTTT. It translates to CASSLRQLTGELFF.

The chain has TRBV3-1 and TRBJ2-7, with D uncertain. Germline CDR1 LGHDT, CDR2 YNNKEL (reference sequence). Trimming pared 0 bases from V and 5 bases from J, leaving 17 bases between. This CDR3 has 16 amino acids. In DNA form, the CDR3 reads TGTGCCAGCAGCCAAGAAGGCGTGGCCTCCTACAACGAGCAGTACTTC. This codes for CASSQEGVASYNEQYF.

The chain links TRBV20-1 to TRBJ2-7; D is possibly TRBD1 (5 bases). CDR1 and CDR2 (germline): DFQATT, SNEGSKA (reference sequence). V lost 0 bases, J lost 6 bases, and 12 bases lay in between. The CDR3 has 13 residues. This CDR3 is CSARESGRGEQYF. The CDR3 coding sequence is TGCAGTGCTAGAGAGTCAGGGCGCGGCGAGCAGTACTTC.

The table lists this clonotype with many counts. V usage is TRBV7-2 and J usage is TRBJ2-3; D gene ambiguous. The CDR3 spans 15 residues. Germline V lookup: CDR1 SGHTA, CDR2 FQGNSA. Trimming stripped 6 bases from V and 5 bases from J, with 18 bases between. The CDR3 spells CASSPPDLLGDTQYF. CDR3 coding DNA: TGTGCCAGCAGTCCTCCAGATCTCTTGGGAGATACGCAGTATTTT.

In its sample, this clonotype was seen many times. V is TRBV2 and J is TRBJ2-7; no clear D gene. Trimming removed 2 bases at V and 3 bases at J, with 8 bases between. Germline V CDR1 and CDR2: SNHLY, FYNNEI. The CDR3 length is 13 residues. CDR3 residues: CASSELASYEQYF. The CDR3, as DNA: TGTGCCAGCAGTGAATTGGCTAGCTACGAGCAGTACTTC.

This chain's CDR3 is CASSQVGGSGRYEQYF. CDR3 nucleotides: TGTGCCAGCAGTCAGGTTGGCGGTAGCGGGAGGTACGAGCAGTACTTC. The chain carries TRBV12-3 or TRBV12-4 and TRBJ2-7, with 10 nucleotides matching TRBD2. The CDR3 is made up of 16 amino acids. V dropped 5 bases and J dropped 4; count of bases not matched to a gene: 11.

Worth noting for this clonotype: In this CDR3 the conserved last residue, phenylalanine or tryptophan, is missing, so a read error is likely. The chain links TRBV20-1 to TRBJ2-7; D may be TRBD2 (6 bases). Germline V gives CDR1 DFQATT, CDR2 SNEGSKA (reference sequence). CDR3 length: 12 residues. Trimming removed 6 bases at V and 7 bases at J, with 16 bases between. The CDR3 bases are TGCAGTGCACTGGAGGGCCTGAGGGAGCAGTACATC. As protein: CSALEGLREQYI.

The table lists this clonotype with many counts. The CDR3 is CATDSTSPSIEQFF. CDR3 DNA: TGTGCCACCGATTCGACTAGCCCGAGTATTGAGCAGTTCTTC. This rearrangement joins TRBV10-3 to TRBJ2-1; 7 positions match TRBD2. CDR1 and CDR2 from the germline V gene are ENHRY and SYGVKD. Unmatched junction bases numbered 15, after V lost 10 bases and J lost 9 bases. There are 14 residues in the CDR3.

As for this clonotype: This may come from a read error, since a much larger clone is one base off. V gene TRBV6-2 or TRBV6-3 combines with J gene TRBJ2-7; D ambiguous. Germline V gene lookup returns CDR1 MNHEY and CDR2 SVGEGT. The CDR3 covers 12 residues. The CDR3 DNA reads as TGTTCCACCATGACCGAGTCCTACAAGCAGTACTTC. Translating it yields CSTMTESYKQYF.

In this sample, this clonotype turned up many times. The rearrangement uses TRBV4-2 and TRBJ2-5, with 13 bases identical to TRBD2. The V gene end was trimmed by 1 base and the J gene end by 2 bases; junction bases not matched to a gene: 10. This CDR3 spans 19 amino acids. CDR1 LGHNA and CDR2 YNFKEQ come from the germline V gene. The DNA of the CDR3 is TGTGCCAGCAGCCAAGTAATCGGACTAGCGGGAGATCAACAAGAGACCCAGTACTTC. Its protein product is CASSQVIGLAGDQQETQYF.

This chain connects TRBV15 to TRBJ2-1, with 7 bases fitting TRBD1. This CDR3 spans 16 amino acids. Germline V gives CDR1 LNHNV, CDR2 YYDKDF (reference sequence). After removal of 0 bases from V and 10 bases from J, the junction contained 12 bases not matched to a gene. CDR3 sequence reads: CATSRDHATGVSEQFF. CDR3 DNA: TGTGCCACCAGCAGAGACCACGCAACAGGGGTAAGCGAGCAGTTCTTC.

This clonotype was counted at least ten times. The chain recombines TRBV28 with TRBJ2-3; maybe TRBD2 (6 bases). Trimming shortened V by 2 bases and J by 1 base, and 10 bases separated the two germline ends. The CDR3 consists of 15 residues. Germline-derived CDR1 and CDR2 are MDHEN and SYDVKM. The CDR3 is CASSLSGLGTDTQYF. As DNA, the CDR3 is TGTGCCAGCAGTTTAAGCGGGCTCGGCACAGATACGCAGTATTTT. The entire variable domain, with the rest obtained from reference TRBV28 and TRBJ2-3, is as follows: DVKVTQSSRYLVKRTGEKVFLECVQDMDHENMFWYRQDPGLGLRLIYFSYDVKMKEKGDIPEGYSVSREKKERFSLILESASTNQTSMYLCASSLSGLGTDTQYFGPGTRLTVL.

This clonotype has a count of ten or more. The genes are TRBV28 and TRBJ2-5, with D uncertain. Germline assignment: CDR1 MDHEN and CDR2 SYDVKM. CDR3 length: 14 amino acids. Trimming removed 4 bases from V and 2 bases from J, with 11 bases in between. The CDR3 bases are TGTGCCAGCAGTTACCTGCCAAGGCAAGAGACCCAGTACTTC. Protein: CASSYLPRQETQYF. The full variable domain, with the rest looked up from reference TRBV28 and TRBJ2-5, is DVKVTQSSRYLVKRTGEKVFLECVQDMDHENMFWYRQDPGLGLRLIYFSYDVKMKEKGDIPEGYSVSREKKERFSLILESASTNQTSMYLCASSYLPRQETQYFGPGTRLLVL.

The CDR3 region is CASSYSLGVAGGSYNEQFF. Written as DNA, the CDR3 is TGTGCCAGCAGTTACTCCCTGGGGGTAGCGGGAGGCTCCTACAATGAGCAGTTCTTC. The genes are TRBV6-2 or TRBV6-3 and TRBJ2-1, with 10 positions matching TRBD2. The CDR3 is 19 residues long. Trimming at V came to 0 bases and at J to 0 bases, leaving 8 bases not matched to a gene. Germline assignment: CDR1 MNHEY and CDR2 SVGEGT.

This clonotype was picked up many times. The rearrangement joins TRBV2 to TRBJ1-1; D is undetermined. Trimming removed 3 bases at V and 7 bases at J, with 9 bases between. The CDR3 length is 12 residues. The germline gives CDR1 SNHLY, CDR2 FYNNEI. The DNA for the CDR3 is TGTGCCAGCAGTGAGGAGGGTTATGAAGCTTTCTTT. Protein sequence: CASSEEGYEAFF.